The 8 T cell receptor beta chains reported below all come from one sample, sequenced in a study of identical twins. TCRdb used MiXCR to reprocess the 5' RACE reads, holding one entry per CDR3 protein. Of approximately 300,000 distinct CDR3 sequences in the sample, more than 8% were seen once. Another study also made use of these data, one on yellow fever vaccine responses in identical twins.

Sequencing used CD8+ T cells sorted from blood. Source of these receptors: a woman aged 18-35 years in good health.

The chain recombines TRBV7-9 with TRBJ1-2; no reliable D call. Deletions cut 2 bases from V and 8 bases from J, with 18 bases between. CDR1 and CDR2 from the germline V gene are SEHNR and FQNEAQ (reference sequence). CDR3 length equals 15 residues. The CDR3 nucleotides are TGTGCCAGCAGCTTATCCGATGGACCCGCCCAGGGCTACACCTTC. Protein sequence: CASSLSDGPAQGYTF.

This clonotype showed up many times. The rearrangement joins TRBV3-1 to TRBJ2-1, with 12 bases aligning to TRBD1. This CDR3 comprises 21 residues. V gave up 5 bases and J gave up 8 bases; unmatched junction bases: 25. Germline V gene sequence: CDR1 LGHDT, CDR2 YNNKEL (reference sequence). The CDR3: CASSYETGTGGAQRAGDEQFF. CDR3 bases: TGTGCCAGCAGCTATGAGACCGGGACAGGGGGCGCCCAGCGAGCCGGGGATGAGCAGTTCTTC.

A few counts support this clonotype. The CDR3 loop is CSVGVMNTEAFF. CDR3 nucleotide sequence: TGCAGCGTGGGTGTCATGAACACTGAAGCTTTCTTT. The J gene is TRBJ1-1, the V gene TRBV29-1; D unclear. Trimming removed 6 bases from V and 0 bases from J, with 8 bases in between. Germline CDR1 reads SQVTM; CDR2 reads ANQGSEA. CDR3 length equals 12 residues.

The table lists this clonotype with a few counts. This chain joins TRBV19 and TRBJ2-1, with 7 bases fitting TRBD1. Germline V gene sequence: CDR1 LNHDA, CDR2 SQIVND (reference sequence). CDR3 length: 11 residues. The V segment lost 10 bases and the J segment 8 bases; nucleotides outside the gene matches: 5. In DNA form, the CDR3 reads TGTGCCACCCGGGACAGCGATGAGCAGTTCTTC. Protein product: CATRDSDEQFF.

This clonotype was observed at least ten times. CDR3 sequence: CASSLSGGDYNEQFF. Written as DNA, the CDR3 is TGCGCCAGCAGCTTGTCAGGGGGCGATTACAATGAGCAGTTCTTC. The chain links TRBV5-1 to TRBJ2-1, with 8 positions matching TRBD1. The CDR3 consists of 15 residues. V lost 1 base, J lost 4 bases, and 4 bases stayed unmatched. Germline CDR1 reads SGHRS; CDR2 reads YFSETQ. Together with reference TRBV5-1 and TRBJ2-1, the CDR3 gives the full variable domain: KAGVTQTPRYLIKTRGQQVTLSCSPISGHRSVSWYQQTPGQGLQFLFEYFSETQRNKGNFPGRFSGRQFSNSRSEMNVSTLELGDSALYLCASSLSGGDYNEQFFGPGTRLTVL.

This clonotype was seen at least ten times. The chain recombines TRBV29-1 with TRBJ1-1; D possibly corresponds to TRBD1 (6 bases). Between the trimmed V and J ends, which lost 5 bases and 11 bases, there was a span of 12 bases. The CDR3 loop spans 10 amino acids. CDR1 is SQVTM and CDR2 is ANQGSEA in the germline V gene. The CDR3 DNA is TGCAGCGTTTCGACAGGAGGGGCTTTCTTT. This encodes CSVSTGGAFF.

This clonotype was detected a few times. The chain couples TRBV7-2 to TRBJ1-5; D is possibly TRBD1 (5 bases). CDR3 length equals 17 residues. V was clipped by 5 bases and J by 0 bases, with 17 bases between them. The V gene's germline CDR1 is SGHTA and CDR2 FQGNSA. The CDR3 bases are TGTGCCAGCAGCCCTACGGGGGGAAGATATAGCAATCAGCCCCAGCATTTT. It specifies CASSPTGGRYSNQPQHF.

This clonotype appeared a few times. This sequence joins TRBV5-1 and TRBJ1-1; D ambiguous. This CDR3 has 15 residues. Germline CDR1 is SGHRS and CDR2 is YFSETQ. Trimming shortened V by 3 bases and J by 0 bases, and 12 bases separated the two germline ends. Written as DNA, the CDR3 is TGCGCCAGCAGCTGGTCGGCAGACTTGAACACTGAAGCTTTCTTT. Protein: CASSWSADLNTEAFF.